This T cell receptor beta chain emerged from a study of blood T cell repertoires in COVID-19. Here immunoSEQ multiplex PCR was the method, and the copy in TCRdb shows in-frame clones only, minus some. The data contain more than 45,000 clones, around nine tenths of them singletons. The junction had 7 bases not matched to a gene; V was cut back by 2 bases and J by 3 bases. The germline gives CDR1 MNHNY, CDR2 SVGAGI (reference sequence). This CDR3 is built from 15 residues. The sequenced sample consisted of peripheral blood. V gene TRBV6-6 combines with J gene TRBJ2-7; 7 nucleotides line up with TRBD1. The TCR sequence derives from a man between 65 and 85 years old with acute or convalescent COVID-19. CDR3 loop: CASSYPGQAIYEQYF. CDR3 in DNA: TGTGCCAGCAGTTACCCCGGACAGGCCATCTACGAGCAGTACTTC.